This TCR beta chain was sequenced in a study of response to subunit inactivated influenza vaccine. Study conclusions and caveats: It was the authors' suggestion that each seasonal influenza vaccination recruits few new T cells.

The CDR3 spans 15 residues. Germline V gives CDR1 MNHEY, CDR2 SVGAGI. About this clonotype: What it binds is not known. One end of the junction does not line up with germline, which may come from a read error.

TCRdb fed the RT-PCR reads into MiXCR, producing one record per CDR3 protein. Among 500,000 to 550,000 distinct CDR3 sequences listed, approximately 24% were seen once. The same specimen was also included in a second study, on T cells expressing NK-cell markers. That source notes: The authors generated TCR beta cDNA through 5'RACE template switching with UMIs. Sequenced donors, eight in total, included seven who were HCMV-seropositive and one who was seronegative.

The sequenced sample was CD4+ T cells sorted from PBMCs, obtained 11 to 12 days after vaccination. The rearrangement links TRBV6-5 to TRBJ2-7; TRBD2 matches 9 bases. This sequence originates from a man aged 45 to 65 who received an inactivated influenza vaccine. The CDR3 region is CASSSGTSPSDEQYF. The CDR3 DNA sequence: TGTGCCAGCAGTTCCGGGACTAGCCCCTCCGACGAGCAGTACTTC.